This is a list of T cell receptor beta chains from one sample in a study of T cell responses to AZD1222 COVID-19 vaccine. Profiled with immunoSEQ multiplex PCR; TCRdb holds only in-frame clones, not every one. Here the sample spans approximately 60,000 clones, 75% to 90% being singletons. Sequenced here: peripheral blood, sampled 28 days after the second AZD1222 dose. The receptor set was obtained from an adult who received the AZD1222 COVID-19 vaccine. The CDR3 runs from the conserved cysteine through the conserved F or W.

>TRBV3-1/TRBV3-2|TRBJ2-2
CASSHPAGAGAGELFF
>TRBV12-2|TRBJ1-1
CASRLEKGTAFF
>TRBV5-1|TRBJ1-2
CASSLSGSNYGYTF
>TRBV3-1/TRBV3-2|TRBJ2-3
CASRTSSTDTQYF
>TRBV14|TRBJ1-1
CASSQNTGTEAFF
>TRBV12-5|TRBJ1-1
CASGSGTREAFF
>TRBV3-1/TRBV3-2|TRBJ1-2
CATTPGTQYNYGYTF
>TRBV5-4|TRBJ2-3
CASSLRGPDTQYF
>TRBV3-1/TRBV3-2|TRBJ1-6
CASSREAAGNSPLHF
>TRBV7-2|TRBJ2-7
CASSLLAGYYEQYF
>TRBV2|TRBJ1-2
CASSDQGYYGYTF
>TRBV11-1|TRBJ1-1
CASSLNRDRGTEAFF
>TRBV4-1|TRBJ1-4
CASSSWTGDEKLFF
>TRBV13|TRBJ2-3
CASSYYRETPADTQYF
>TRBV10-1|TRBJ2-4
CASSGNDYLAKNIQYF
>TRBV3-1/TRBV3-2|TRBJ1-1
CASSQYGGPDTEAFF
>TRBV11-2|TRBJ2-7
CASSLAAETYEQYF
>TRBV4-2|TRBJ2-7
CASSQDRRSSYEQYF
>TRBV4-2|TRBJ2-7
CASSQDDGLAGGKQYF
>TRBV19|TRBJ2-2
CASSMGLAGGPEGELFF
>TRBV11-1|TRBJ2-1
CASSSGRNEQFF
>TRBV28|TRBJ1-6
CASSSRGFNSPLHF
>TRBV5-8|TRBJ1-2
CASSPPDRGGGYTF
>TRBV29-1|TRBJ1-5
CSVVGSAGNQPQHF
>TRBV7-9|TRBJ1-5
CASSLQADQPQHF
>TRBV2|TRBJ1-1
CASTPDGNTEAFF
>TRBV2|TRBJ2-5
CASSEVEGTAQYF
>TRBV2|TRBJ1-1
CASSMRGDTEAFF
>TRBV9|TRBJ1-6
CASHGGRGGNSPLHF
>TRBV7-3|TRBJ2-1
CASSLRAYNEQFF
>TRBV28|TRBJ2-3
CASRRLAGGEDTQYF
>TRBV6-5|TRBJ2-7
CASSYSGGRYEQYF
>TRBV24-1|TRBJ2-2
CATSDFGAGELFF
>TRBV5-4|TRBJ2-7
CASSGQGVLEQYF
>TRBV19|TRBJ1-4
CASSMSGSPNEKLFF
>TRBV15|TRBJ2-7
CATSVRLAGDNEQYF
>TRBV11-2|TRBJ2-3
CASSLREDTQYF
>TRBV6-6|TRBJ2-7
CASLRGAYEQYF
>TRBV7-9|TRBJ2-2
CASSPSPGTGSGGTGELFF
>TRBV28|TRBJ2-2
CASSLGTATGELFF
>TRBV2|TRBJ2-7
CASSERAGYEQYF
>TRBV19|TRBJ1-3
CASRLGSAGLSSGNTIYF
>TRBV29-1|TRBJ2-3
CSVVREADTQYF
>TRBV27|TRBJ1-4
CASSLSVRPPGEKLFF
>TRBV27|TRBJ1-3
CASSTQGGSGNTIYF